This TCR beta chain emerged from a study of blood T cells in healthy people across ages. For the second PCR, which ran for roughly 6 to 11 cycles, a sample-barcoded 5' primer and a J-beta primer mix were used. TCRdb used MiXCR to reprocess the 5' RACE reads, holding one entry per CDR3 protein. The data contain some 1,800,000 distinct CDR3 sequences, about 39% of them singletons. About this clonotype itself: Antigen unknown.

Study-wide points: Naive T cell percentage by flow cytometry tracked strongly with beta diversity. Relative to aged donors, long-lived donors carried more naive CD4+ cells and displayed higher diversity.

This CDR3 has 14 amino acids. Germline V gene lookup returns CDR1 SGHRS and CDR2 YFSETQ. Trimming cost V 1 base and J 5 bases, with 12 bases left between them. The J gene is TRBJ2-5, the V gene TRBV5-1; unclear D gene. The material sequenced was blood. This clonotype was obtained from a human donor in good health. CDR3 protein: CASSLHFSGETQYF. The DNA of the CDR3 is TGCGCCAGCAGCTTGCACTTCAGTGGGGAGACCCAGTACTTC.